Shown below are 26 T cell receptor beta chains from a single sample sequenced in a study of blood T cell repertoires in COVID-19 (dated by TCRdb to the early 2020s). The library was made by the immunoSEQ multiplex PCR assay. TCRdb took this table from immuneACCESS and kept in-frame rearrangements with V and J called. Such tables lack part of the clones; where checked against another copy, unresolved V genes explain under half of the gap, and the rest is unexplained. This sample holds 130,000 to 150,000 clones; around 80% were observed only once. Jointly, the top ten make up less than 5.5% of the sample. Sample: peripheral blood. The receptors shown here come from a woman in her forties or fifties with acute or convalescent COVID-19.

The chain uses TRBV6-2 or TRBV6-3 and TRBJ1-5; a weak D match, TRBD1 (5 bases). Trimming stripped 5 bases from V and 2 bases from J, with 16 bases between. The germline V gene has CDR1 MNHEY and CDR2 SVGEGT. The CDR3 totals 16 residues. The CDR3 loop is CASSIHGGRRNQPQHF. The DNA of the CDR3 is TGTGCCAGCAGTATCCACGGGGGAAGGCGCAATCAGCCCCAGCATTTT.

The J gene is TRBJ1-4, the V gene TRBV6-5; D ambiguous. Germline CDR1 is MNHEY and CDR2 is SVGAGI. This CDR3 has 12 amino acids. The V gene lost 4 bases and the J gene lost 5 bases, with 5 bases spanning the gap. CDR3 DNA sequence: TGTGCCAGCAGTTCACAGAATGAAAAACTGTTTTTT. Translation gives CASSSQNEKLFF.

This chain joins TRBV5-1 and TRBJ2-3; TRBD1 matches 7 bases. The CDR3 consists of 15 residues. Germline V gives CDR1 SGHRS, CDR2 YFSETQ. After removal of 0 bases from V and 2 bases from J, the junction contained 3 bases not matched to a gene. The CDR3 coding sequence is TGCGCCAGCAGCTTGGCGGGACAGACCACAGATACGCAGTATTTT. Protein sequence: CASSLAGQTTDTQYF.

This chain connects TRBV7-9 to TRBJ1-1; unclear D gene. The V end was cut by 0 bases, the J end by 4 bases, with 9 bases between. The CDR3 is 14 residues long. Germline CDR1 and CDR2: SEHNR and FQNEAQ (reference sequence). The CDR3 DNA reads TGTGCCAGCAGCTTAGCCGGGATTAGCACTGAAGCTTTCTTT. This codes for CASSLAGISTEAFF.

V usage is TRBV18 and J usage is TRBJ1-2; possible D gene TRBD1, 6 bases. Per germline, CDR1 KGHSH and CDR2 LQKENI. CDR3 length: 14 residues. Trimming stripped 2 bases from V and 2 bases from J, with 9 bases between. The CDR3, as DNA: TGTGCCAGCTCACCAACAACAGGGAACTATGGCTACACCTTC. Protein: CASSPTTGNYGYTF.

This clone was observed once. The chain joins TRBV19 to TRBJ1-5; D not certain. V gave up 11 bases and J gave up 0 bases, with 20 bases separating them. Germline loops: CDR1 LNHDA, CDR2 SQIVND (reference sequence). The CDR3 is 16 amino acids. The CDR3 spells CAAGERTGISNQPQHF. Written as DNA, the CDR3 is TGTGCCGCTGGGGAGCGAACGGGTATTAGCAATCAGCCCCAGCATTTT.

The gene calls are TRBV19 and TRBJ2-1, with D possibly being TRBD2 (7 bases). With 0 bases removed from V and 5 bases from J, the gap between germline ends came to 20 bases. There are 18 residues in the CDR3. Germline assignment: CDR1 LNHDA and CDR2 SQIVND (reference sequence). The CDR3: CASSIDPIGPGGHNEQFF. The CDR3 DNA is TGTGCCAGTAGTATAGATCCCATTGGGCCGGGGGGCCACAATGAGCAGTTCTTC. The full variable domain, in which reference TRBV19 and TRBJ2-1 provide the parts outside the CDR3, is DGGITQSPKYLFRKEGQNVTLSCEQNLNHDAMYWYRQDPGQGLRLIYYSQIVNDFQKGDIAEGYSVSREKKESFPLTVTSAQKNPTAFYLCASSIDPIGPGGHNEQFFGPGTRLTVL.

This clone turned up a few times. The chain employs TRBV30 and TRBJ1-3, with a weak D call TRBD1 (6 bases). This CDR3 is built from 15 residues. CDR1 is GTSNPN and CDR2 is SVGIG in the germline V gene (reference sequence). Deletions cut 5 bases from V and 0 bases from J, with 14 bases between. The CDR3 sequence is CAWGRTADSGNTIYF. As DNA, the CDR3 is TGTGCCTGGGGTAGGACAGCGGACTCTGGAAACACCATATATTTT.

The CDR3 coding sequence is TGTGCCAGCGAAGGGGAGGACTACGAGCAGTACTTC. Protein sequence: CASEGEDYEQYF. This chain uses TRBV10-3 with TRBJ2-7; D might be TRBD2 (6 bases). The CDR3 runs to 12 residues. The V gene lost 10 bases and the J gene lost 3 bases, with 13 bases spanning the gap. CDR1 is ENHRY and CDR2 is SYGVKD in the germline V gene.

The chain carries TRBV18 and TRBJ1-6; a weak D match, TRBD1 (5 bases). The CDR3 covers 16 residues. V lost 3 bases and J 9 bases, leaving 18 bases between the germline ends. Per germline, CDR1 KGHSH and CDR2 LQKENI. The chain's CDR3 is CASSPRSGGEGSPLHF. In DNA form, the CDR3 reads TGTGCCAGCTCACCCAGATCTGGGGGGGAAGGTTCACCCCTCCACTTT. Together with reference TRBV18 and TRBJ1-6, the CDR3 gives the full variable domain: NAGVMQNPRHLVRRRGQEARLRCSPMKGHSHVYWYRQLPEEGLKFMVYLQKENIIDESGMPKERFSAEFPKEGPSILRIQQVVRGDSAAYFCASSPRSGGEGSPLHFGNGTRLTVT.

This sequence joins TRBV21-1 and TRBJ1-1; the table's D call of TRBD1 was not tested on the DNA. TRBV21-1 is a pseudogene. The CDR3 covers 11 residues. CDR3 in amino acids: CASNTNTEAFF. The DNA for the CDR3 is TGTGCCAGCAACACGAACACTGAAGCTTTCTTT.

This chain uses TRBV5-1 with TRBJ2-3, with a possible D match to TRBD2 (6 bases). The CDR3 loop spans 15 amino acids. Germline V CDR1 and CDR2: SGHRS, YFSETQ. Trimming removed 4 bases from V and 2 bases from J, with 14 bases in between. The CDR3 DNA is TGCGCCAGCAGCCCCCCTGGGGGGTTCACAGATACGCAGTATTTT. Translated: CASSPPGGFTDTQYF. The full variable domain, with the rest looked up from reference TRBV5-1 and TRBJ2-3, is KAGVTQTPRYLIKTRGQQVTLSCSPISGHRSVSWYQQTPGQGLQFLFEYFSETQRNKGNFPGRFSGRQFSNSRSEMNVSTLELGDSALYLCASSPPGGFTDTQYFGPGTRLTVL.

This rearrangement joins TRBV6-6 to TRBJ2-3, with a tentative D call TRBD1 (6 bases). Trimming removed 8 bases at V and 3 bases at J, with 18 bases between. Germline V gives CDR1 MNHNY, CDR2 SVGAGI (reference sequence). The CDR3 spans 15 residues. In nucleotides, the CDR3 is TGTGCCAGCCGCAGAACAAGTGGACAGACAGATACGCAGTATTTT. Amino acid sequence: CASRRTSGQTDTQYF.

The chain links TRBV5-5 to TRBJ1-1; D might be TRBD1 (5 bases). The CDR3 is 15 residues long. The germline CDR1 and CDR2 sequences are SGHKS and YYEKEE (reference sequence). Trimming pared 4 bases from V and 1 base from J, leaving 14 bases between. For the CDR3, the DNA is TGTGCCAGCAGCCCCCTCGGGGGTAGGAACACTGAAGCTTTCTTT. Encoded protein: CASSPLGGRNTEAFF. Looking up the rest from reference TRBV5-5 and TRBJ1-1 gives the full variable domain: DAGVTQSPTHLIKTRGQQVTLRCSPISGHKSVSWYQQVLGQGPQFIFQYYEKEERGRGNFPDRFSARQFPNYSSELNVNALLLGDSALYLCASSPLGGRNTEAFFGQGTRLTVV.

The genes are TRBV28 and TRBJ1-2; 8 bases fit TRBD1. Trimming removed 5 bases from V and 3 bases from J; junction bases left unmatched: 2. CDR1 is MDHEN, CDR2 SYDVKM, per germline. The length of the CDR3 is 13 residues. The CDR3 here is CASSPTGDYGYTF. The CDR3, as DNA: TGTGCCAGCAGTCCGACAGGGGACTATGGCTACACCTTC.

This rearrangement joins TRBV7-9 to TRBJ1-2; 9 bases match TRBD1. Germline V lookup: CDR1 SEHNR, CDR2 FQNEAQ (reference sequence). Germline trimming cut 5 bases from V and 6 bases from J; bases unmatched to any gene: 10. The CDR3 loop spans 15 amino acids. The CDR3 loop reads CASSLGTGRENGYTF. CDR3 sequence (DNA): TGTGCCAGCAGCCTCGGGACAGGGCGAGAAAATGGCTACACCTTC. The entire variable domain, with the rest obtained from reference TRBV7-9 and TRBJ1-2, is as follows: DTGVSQNPRHKITKRGQNVTFRCDPISEHNRLYWYRQTLGQGPEFLTYFQNEAQLEKSRLLSDRFSAERPKGSFSTLEIQRTEQGDSAMYLCASSLGTGRENGYTFGSGTRLTVV.

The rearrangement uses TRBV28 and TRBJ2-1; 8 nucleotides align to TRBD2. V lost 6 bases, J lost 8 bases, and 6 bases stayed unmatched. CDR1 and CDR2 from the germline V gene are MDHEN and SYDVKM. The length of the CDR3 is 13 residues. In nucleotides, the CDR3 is TGTGCCAGCAGCCGGGGGGGGCGGCATGAGCAGTTCTTC. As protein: CASSRGGRHEQFF.

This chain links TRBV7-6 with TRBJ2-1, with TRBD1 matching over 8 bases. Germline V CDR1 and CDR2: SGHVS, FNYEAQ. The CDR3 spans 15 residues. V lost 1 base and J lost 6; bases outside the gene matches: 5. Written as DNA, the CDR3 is TGTGCCAGCAGCTTAGGGACAGGGATGGGCAATGAGCAGTTCTTC. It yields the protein CASSLGTGMGNEQFF.

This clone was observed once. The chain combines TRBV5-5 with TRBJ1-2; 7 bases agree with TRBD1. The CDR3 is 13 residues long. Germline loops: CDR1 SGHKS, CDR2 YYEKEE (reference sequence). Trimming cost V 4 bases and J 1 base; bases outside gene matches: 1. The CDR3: CASSQGVNYGYTF. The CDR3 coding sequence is TGTGCCAGCAGCCAGGGGGTTAACTATGGCTACACCTTC. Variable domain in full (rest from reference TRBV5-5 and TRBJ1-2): DAGVTQSPTHLIKTRGQQVTLRCSPISGHKSVSWYQQVLGQGPQFIFQYYEKEERGRGNFPDRFSARQFPNYSSELNVNALLLGDSALYLCASSQGVNYGYTFGSGTRLTVV.

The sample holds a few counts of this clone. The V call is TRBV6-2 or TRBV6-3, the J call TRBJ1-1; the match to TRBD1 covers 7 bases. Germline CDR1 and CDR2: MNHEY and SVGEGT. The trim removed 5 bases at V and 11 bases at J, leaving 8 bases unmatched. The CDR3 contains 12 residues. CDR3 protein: CASSGQVSGAFF. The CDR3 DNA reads TGTGCCAGCAGTGGACAGGTCTCCGGGGCTTTCTTT.

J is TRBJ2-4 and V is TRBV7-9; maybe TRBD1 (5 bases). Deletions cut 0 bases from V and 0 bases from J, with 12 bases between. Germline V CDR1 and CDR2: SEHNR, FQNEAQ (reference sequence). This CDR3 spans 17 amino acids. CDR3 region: CASSLATGALAKNIQYF. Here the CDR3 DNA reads TGTGCCAGCAGCTTAGCCACAGGCGCTCTAGCCAAAAACATTCAGTACTTC.

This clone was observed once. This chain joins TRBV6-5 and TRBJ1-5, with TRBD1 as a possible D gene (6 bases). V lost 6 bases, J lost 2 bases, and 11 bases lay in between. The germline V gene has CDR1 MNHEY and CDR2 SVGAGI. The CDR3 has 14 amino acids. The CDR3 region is CASSGQRGNQPQHF. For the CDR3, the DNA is TGTGCCAGCAGCGGACAGAGGGGCAATCAGCCCCAGCATTTT.

The CDR3: CASSTTGDQPQHF. As DNA, the CDR3 is TGTGCCAGCAGCACGACAGGGGACCAGCCCCAGCATTTT. The chain couples TRBV7-2 to TRBJ1-5; 8 nucleotides match TRBD1. V shed 5 bases, J shed 7 bases, and the junction held 4 bases outside the gene matches. CDR1 and CDR2 from the germline V gene are SGHTA and FQGNSA. CDR3 length: 13 amino acids.

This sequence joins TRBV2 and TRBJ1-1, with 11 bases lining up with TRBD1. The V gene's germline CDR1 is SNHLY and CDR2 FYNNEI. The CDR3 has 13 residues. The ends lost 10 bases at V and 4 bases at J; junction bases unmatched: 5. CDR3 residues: CANPGTGGTEAFF. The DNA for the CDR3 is TGTGCCAACCCCGGGACAGGGGGCACTGAAGCTTTCTTT.

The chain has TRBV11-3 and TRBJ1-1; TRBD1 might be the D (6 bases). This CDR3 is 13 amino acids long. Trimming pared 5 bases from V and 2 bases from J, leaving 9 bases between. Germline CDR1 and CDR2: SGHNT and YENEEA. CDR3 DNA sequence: TGTGCCAGCAGCGGACAGATTAACACTGAAGCTTTCTTT. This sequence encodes CASSGQINTEAFF.

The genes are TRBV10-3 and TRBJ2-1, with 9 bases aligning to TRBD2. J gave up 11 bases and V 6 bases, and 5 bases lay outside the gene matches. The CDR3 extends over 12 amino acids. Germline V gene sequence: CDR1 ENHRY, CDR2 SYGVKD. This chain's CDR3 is CAIRSSGEKQFF. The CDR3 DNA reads TGTGCCATCAGATCTAGCGGGGAGAAGCAGTTCTTC.